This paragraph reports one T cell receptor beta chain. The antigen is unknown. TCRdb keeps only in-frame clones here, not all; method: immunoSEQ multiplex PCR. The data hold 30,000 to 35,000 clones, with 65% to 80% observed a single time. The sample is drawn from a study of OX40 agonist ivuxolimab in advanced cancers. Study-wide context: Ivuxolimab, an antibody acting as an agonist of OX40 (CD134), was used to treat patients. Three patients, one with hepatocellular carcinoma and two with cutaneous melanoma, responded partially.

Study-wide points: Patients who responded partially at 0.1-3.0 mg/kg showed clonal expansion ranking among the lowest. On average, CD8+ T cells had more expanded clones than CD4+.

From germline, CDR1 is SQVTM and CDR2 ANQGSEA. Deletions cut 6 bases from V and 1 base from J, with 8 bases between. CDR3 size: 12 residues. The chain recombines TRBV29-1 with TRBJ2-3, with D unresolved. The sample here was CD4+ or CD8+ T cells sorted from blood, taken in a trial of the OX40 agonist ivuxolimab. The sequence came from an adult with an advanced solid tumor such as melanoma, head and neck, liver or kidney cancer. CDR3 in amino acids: CSVDSGTDTQYF. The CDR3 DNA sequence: TGCAGCGTAGACTCTGGCACAGATACGCAGTATTTT.